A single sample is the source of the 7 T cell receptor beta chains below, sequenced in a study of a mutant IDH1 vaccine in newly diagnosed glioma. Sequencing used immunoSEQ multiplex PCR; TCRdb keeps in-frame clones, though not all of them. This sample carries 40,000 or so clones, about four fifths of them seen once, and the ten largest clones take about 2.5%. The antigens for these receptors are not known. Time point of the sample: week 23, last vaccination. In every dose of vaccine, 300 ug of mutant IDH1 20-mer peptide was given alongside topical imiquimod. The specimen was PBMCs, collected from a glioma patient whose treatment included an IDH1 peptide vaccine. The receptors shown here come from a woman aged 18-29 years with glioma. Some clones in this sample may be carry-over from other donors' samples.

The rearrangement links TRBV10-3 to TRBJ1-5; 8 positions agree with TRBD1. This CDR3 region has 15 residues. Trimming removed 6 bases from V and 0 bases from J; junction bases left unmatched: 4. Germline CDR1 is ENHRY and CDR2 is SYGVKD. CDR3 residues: CAISKDRASNQPQHF. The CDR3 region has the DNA TGTGCCATCAGCAAGGACAGGGCTAGCAATCAGCCCCAGCATTTT.

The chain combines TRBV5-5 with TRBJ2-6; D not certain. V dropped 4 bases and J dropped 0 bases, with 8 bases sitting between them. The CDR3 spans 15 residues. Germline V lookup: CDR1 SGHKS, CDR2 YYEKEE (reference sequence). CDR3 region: CASSPRDSGANVLTF. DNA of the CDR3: TGTGCCAGCAGCCCGCGCGACTCTGGGGCCAACGTCCTGACTTTC.

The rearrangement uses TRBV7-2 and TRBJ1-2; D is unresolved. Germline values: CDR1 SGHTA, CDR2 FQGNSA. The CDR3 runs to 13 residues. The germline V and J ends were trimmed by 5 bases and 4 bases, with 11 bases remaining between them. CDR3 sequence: CASSTTVSYGYTF. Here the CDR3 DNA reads TGTGCCAGCAGCACGACCGTGAGCTATGGCTACACCTTC.

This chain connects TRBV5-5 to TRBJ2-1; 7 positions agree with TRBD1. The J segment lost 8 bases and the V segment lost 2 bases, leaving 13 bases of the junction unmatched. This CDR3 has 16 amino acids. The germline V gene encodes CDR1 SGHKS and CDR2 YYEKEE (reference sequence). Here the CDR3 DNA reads TGTGCCAGCAGCTTAACCGGGACAGCCTTGGGGGATGAGCAGTTCTTC. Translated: CASSLTGTALGDEQFF.

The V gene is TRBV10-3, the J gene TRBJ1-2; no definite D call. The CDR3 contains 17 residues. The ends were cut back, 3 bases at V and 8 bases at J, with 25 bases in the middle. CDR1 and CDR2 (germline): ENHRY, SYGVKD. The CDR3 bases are TGTGCCATCAGTGACTCTCCTGGGTCAGGCAAATGGGGAGGCTACACCTTC. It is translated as CAISDSPGSGKWGGYTF.

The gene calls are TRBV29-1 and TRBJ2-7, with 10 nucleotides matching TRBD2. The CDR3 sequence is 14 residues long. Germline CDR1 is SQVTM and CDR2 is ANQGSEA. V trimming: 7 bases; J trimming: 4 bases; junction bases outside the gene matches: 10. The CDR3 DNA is TGCAGCGCGGAAGTGGCTAGCGGGGGTTACGAGCAGTACTTC. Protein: CSAEVASGGYEQYF.

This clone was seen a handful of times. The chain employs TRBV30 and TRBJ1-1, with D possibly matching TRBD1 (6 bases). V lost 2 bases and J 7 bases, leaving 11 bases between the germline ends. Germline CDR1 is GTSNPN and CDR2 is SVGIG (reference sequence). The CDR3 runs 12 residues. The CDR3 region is CAWSRGGLEAFF. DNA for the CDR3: TGTGCCTGGAGTCGGGGGGGCCTTGAAGCTTTCTTT.